This TCR beta chain appears in the sequencing data of a study of blood T cells in healthy people across ages. Notes on the study in general: Strong correlation existed between TCR beta diversity and naive T cell percentage.

Around 9.4 milliliters was the volume of peripheral blood drawn from each donor. Extraction yielded at least 5 micrograms of total RNA per sample. From germline, CDR1 is SEHNR and CDR2 FQNEAQ (reference sequence). V was pared by 5 bases and J by 5 bases, with 16 bases between. The CDR3 is 15 amino acids. PCR was performed a second time for 7 to 11 cycles using a sample-barcoded 5' primer and a J-beta primer mix. TCRdb re-analysed the 5' RACE reads in MiXCR, keeping a single row per CDR3 protein. Among 710,000 or so distinct CDR3 sequences listed, 22% were seen once. Regarding this clonotype: Antigen: not known.

This sequence joins TRBV7-9 and TRBJ2-1, with D possibly TRBD1 on 6 matching bases. The sequenced sample was blood. This receptor was taken from a man between 65 and 85 years old in good health. The CDR3 coding sequence is TGTGCCAGCAGCCACCGACAGGTCCCGAACAATGAGCAGTTCTTC. Its translation is CASSHRQVPNNEQFF.